This TCR beta chain was documented in a study of blood T cell repertoires in COVID-19. Germline V gene sequence: CDR1 SGHRS, CDR2 YFSETQ. V was clipped by 0 bases and J by 6 bases; unmatched bases: 6. The CDR3 has 15 amino acids. TCRdb's table, derived via immunoSEQ multiplex PCR, lists solely in-frame clones and lacks some. The repertoire holds about 150,000 clones, with about nine tenths as singletons. This clone has a single count. This TCR derives from a woman between 35 and 50 years old who had been exposed to COVID-19. This rearrangement joins TRBV5-1 to TRBJ2-7; 10 positions agree with TRBD1. Sequenced input: PBMCs or T cells enriched from blood (not recorded which). CDR3 in DNA: TGCGCCAGCAGCTTGGAGGGACAGGGGACTCGCGAGCAGTACTTC. This sequence encodes CASSLEGQGTREQYF. Complete variable domain (other parts from reference TRBV5-1 and TRBJ2-7): KAGVTQTPRYLIKTRGQQVTLSCSPISGHRSVSWYQQTPGQGLQFLFEYFSETQRNKGNFPGRFSGRQFSNSRSEMNVSTLELGDSALYLCASSLEGQGTREQYFGPGTRLTVT.